This T cell receptor beta chain was identified during a study of blood T cell repertoires in COVID-19. Turning to the study itself: Samples of COVID-19 (acute and convalescent) were obtained from the United States, Italy and Spain. T cells, B-cell-depleted T cells, or PBMCs supplied cDNA or gDNA.

There are 15 residues in the CDR3. Germline lookup yields CDR1 SGHTA and CDR2 FQGTGA. Losses at the gene ends were 3 bases for V and 1 base for J; bases not matched to a gene: 2. The authors' processing: Quantification of nucleated cells was approximated via reference gene primer amplification. Method: immunoSEQ multiplex PCR; TCRdb's copy keeps in-frame clones and lacks some. V, J and clone size are taken as reported in that table, and D and trimming were inferred from the DNA itself. Of a few hundred thousand clones in the sample, approximately 91% were seen once. The source is a woman in her forties who had recovered from COVID-19. The sequenced material came from peripheral blood. This chain links TRBV7-3 with TRBJ2-2; 7 bases agree with TRBD1. The CDR3 coding sequence is TGTGCCAGCAGCTTGGACAGGCGGAACACCGGGGAGCTGTTTTTT. Amino acid sequence: CASSLDRRNTGELFF.